The 10 T cell receptor beta chains in this list originate from one sample, sequenced in a study of T cells expressing NK-cell markers. TCRdb reprocessed the 5' RACE reads, with one entry per CDR3 protein and no DNA. The sample is made up of about 460,000 distinct CDR3 sequences, and the top ten hold over 1.1% of it. Sequenced: blood T cells: a sorted CD56 or NKG2C T cell subset, CD4+ or CD8+ T cells, or bulk PBMC T cells (not recorded which). These receptors all come from a woman aged 45-65 years in good health.

The gene calls are TRBV15 and TRBJ1-4; TCRdb gives TRBD1 as the D gene, but with no DNA this cannot be confirmed. Germline lookup yields CDR1 LNHNV and CDR2 YYDKDF (reference sequence). This CDR3 is built from 16 residues. The CDR3 is CATSRGPGASREKLFF.

The rearrangement uses TRBV7-8 and TRBJ1-5; the D call from TCRdb, TRBD1, cannot be confirmed without DNA. This CDR3 contains 18 residues. In germline, CDR1 is SGHVS, CDR2 FQNEAQ. CDR3 residues: CASSLAWGRDRSNQPQHF.

V gene TRBV18 combines with J gene TRBJ2-3; TCRdb names TRBD2, which stays unverified in the absence of DNA. Per the germline V gene, CDR1 is KGHSH and CDR2 is LQKENI. The CDR3 is 17 residues long. Here the CDR3 reads CASSPLSLGFDTDTQYF.

The J gene is TRBJ2-7, the V gene TRBV20-1; TCRdb's D gene call, TRBD2, goes unchecked for lack of DNA. CDR1 and CDR2 from the germline V gene are DFQATT and SNEGSKA (reference sequence). This CDR3 has 14 residues. The CDR3 sequence is CSARIGLAPPAQYF.

The V call is TRBV9, the J call TRBJ2-2; TCRdb's D call, TRBD2, is unchecked because there is no DNA. The germline CDR1 and CDR2 sequences are SGDLS and YYNGEE. The CDR3 has 17 residues. The CDR3 reads CASSVSSGLAGAGELFF.

The chain has TRBV24-1 and TRBJ2-7. This CDR3 spans 14 amino acids. Germline-derived CDR1 and CDR2 are KGHDR and SFDVKD. CDR3 loop: CATSDSRTAYEQYF.

The chain links TRBV7-8 to TRBJ2-7; TCRdb returns TRBD1, unconfirmable since there is no DNA. CDR1 SGHVS and CDR2 FQNEAQ come from the germline V gene. The CDR3 extends over 13 amino acids. CDR3 amino acids: CASSLDPGAEQYF.

This chain uses TRBV3-1 with TRBJ1-2. This CDR3 spans 14 amino acids. Germline assignment: CDR1 LGHDT and CDR2 YNNKEL (reference sequence). CDR3 protein: CASSRAGRNYGYTF.

The gene calls are TRBV12-3 or TRBV12-4 and TRBJ2-3; TCRdb returns TRBD2, unconfirmable since there is no DNA. The CDR3 sequence is 16 residues long. The CDR3 here is CASSSVAGLSTDTQYF.

The V call is TRBV24-1, the J call TRBJ2-5; TCRdb's D call, TRBD2, is unchecked because there is no DNA. Germline loops: CDR1 KGHDR, CDR2 SFDVKD. The CDR3 covers 14 residues. This CDR3 reads CATSDHSGQETQYF.